The rows below give T cell receptor beta chains drawn from one sample of a study of T cells after yellow fever vaccination. TCRdb independently ran MiXCR on the 5' RACE reads; one entry per CDR3 protein. This table holds some 110,000 distinct CDR3 sequences, roughly 7.9% found once. The specimen was CD4+ T cells sorted from PBMCs, collected about 41 days after the first yellow fever vaccination. These receptors all stem from a man aged 18 to 35 who received the YFV17D yellow fever vaccine. Each CDR3 is given with its conserved first and last residue. A D gene is named only where the DNA matches it firmly. Clone size is not always given. Where it is, it says once, few, many or a class for expanded clones.

v_gene	j_gene	d_gene	abundance	CDR3nt	CDR3aa
TRBV4-2	TRBJ1-1	.	many	TGTGCCAGCAGCCAAGAAGGGGGGGCTGAAGCTTTCTTT	CASSQEGGAEAFF
TRBV5-1	TRBJ1-6	TRBD1	few	TGCGCCAGCAGCTTTACCAGGGGACAGGGTGTTTCACCCCTCCACTTT	CASSFTRGQGVSPLHF
TRBV29-1	TRBJ2-7	.	many	TGCAGCGTTGCGCCAGGGATCAACTACGAGCAGTACTTC	CSVAPGINYEQYF
TRBV18	TRBJ2-7	TRBD2	many	TGTGCCAGCTCCGGACGGAAAGCGGGGGCCATTTACGAGCAGTACTTC	CASSGRKAGAIYEQYF
TRBV7-2	TRBJ1-1	.	.	TGTGCCAGCAGCTCTTACGGGACAAGGAACACTGAAGCTTTCTTT	CASSSYGTRNTEAFF
TRBV3-1	TRBJ1-1	.	many	TGTGCCAGCAGCCAAGAACCAGGACTGCAAACTTTCTTT	CASSQEPGLQTFF
TRBV7-2	TRBJ2-2	TRBD2	many	TGTGCCAGCAGCGCAACCGGGACTAGCGGGGGGTCTCCGAACACCGGGGAGCTGTTTTTT	CASSATGTSGGSPNTGELFF
TRBV20-1	TRBJ2-5	.	many	TGCAGTGCTAGTTTGGACTGGCGAAAAGAGACCCAGTACTTC	CSASLDWRKETQYF
TRBV6-5	TRBJ1-1	.	many	TGTGCCAGCAGTTACTCCCTAGGACAGATGAACACTGAAGCTTTCTTT	CASSYSLGQMNTEAFF
TRBV18	TRBJ2-3	.	many	TGTGCCAGCTCACTCCGGGTGTTGCGGCAAGAGGAGGGGGGGAGCACAGATACGCAGTATTTT	CASSLRVLRQEEGGSTDTQYF
TRBV5-4	TRBJ2-1	TRBD1	few	TGTGCCAGCAGCTGGGGACAGGGGGCCGACAATGAGCAGTTCTTC	CASSWGQGADNEQFF
TRBV5-5	TRBJ2-7	.	many	TGTGCCAGCAGCTTGAATAGCCCCTACGAGCAGTACTTC	CASSLNSPYEQYF
TRBV29-1	TRBJ2-5	TRBD2	many	TGCAGCGTTGATAATGTACTAGCGGGGGCCCGGCAAGAGACCCAGTACTTC	CSVDNVLAGARQETQYF
TRBV29-1	TRBJ2-2	.	many	TGCAGCGTTGAAGATGGAGGGAACACCGGGGAGCTGTTTTTT	CSVEDGGNTGELFF
TRBV5-6	TRBJ2-5	.	few	TGTGCCAGCGGCCCTAGACGGGAGACCCAGTACTTC	CASGPRRETQYF
TRBV7-2	TRBJ2-5	.	many	TGTGCCAGCAGCTTAGCAGGGTCGGAGACCCAGTACTTC	CASSLAGSETQYF
TRBV4-3	TRBJ1-2	TRBD1	many	TGCGCCAGCAGCACGTTGACAGGGAGTACTCATGGCTACACCTTC	CASSTLTGSTHGYTF
TRBV12-3/TRBV12-4	TRBJ2-3	TRBD2	many	TGTGCCAGCAGTTTTAATAGCGGGGGAGATACGCAGTATTTT	CASSFNSGGDTQYF
TRBV5-1	TRBJ2-3	.	many	TGCGCCAGCAGCTTGGGGGGCGCGAGTGCAGATACGCAGTATTTT	CASSLGGASADTQYF
TRBV5-1	TRBJ1-4	.	many	TGCGCCAGCAGCTTGGGAGGGACGGGAGAGGAAAAACTGTTTTTT	CASSLGGTGEEKLFF